Given below is one T cell receptor (beta chain) in context. Its antigen is not known. The sample belongs to a study of CD8+CD57+ T cells in acquired aplastic anemia. At the level of the study: Sorted CD4+ and CD8+ cell DNA averaged roughly 3.2 ug. Healthy donors averaged about 9.8 million reads for CD4+ cells. General observations from the study: Patients showed no significant difference from controls in CD8+ Simpson's diversity. The study identified twenty-nine CD8+ CDR3 sequences shared by patients and controls.

The CDR3 contains 15 residues. The V segment lost 5 bases and the J segment 3 bases; nucleotides outside the gene matches: 6. CDR1 is SGHAT, CDR2 FQNNGV, per germline. Genomic DNA, the template, was used for profiling of the TCR beta VDJ and CDR3. TCRdb re-derived calls from the reads in MiXCR, one entry per CDR3 protein. The data show roughly 200,000 distinct CDR3 sequences, about 59% seen once. The rearrangement links TRBV11-2 to TRBJ2-7; 11 nucleotides align to TRBD2. This TCR was recovered from a human donor in good health. Material for sequencing was sorted CD4+, CD8+, or CD8+CD57+ T cells (not recorded which) from PBMCs. The chain's CDR3 is CASSDQLAGVYEQYF. The DNA for the CDR3 is TGTGCCAGCAGCGACCAACTAGCGGGAGTCTACGAGCAGTACTTC.